This T cell receptor (beta chain) stems from a study of T cells after yellow fever vaccination (dated by TCRdb to between 2017 and 2020). Describing the broader study: Libraries from fractions with low cell numbers were prepared with the SMART-Seq v4 Ultra Low Input RNA kit. The cohort comprised two healthy male donors, one aged 18 to 29 and one aged 30 to 40 years. Bulk PBMC replicates and cell subsets were isolated from blood drawn at multiple timepoints before and after both primary and secondary immunization. To follow T-cell clones before and after both primary and booster YFV17D yellow fever vaccination, bulk TCR alpha and beta repertoires underwent longitudinal sequencing. Findings and caveats that apply to the study as a whole: Compared with the primary T-cell response, the secondary T-cell response was weaker but faster, peaking on day 5 rather than day 15. Because abundant contaminating clonotypes from the bulk population could be contained in FACS-sorted repertoires, computational filtering was required. A small fraction of clonotypes showed up in both the CD4 and CD8 compartments, probably as a result of convergent recombination. Most clones expanded after primary vaccination (almost 97% of CD4 and 80% to 90% of CD8) were re-detected after the booster, suggesting that broad memory maintenance occurred. The study included only two donors, which limits how far the findings can be generalized.

Sample treatment or condition, as interpreted from the label and publication: live attenuated yellow fever vaccine strain. PBMCs were isolated from peripheral blood using a standard Ficoll-Paque protocol. With anti-CD3 and anti-CD8 staining plus a dextramer loaded with the yellow fever NS4B epitope peptide, the researchers sorted epitope-specific CD8 T cells. TriZol was used to extract RNA from bulk PBMCs, from CD4 and CD8 fractions, and from dextramer-positive and dextramer-negative fractions. Comments on this clonotype: Qualities for individual bases were not recorded, and no much larger clone is one base off.

From cysteine to phenylalanine, the CDR3 is 13 amino acids long. The retained sequence is limited to the CDR3, 39 bases, with the frame set at the first base. V lost 3 bases and J lost 2 bases; the stretch between them is 7 bases long. CDR1 and CDR2 are drawn from the germline V gene (reference sequence): GTSNPN, SVGIG. TCR cDNA was synthesized by 5'RACE template switching, which introduced a universal primer site and unique molecular identifiers. Priming for cDNA synthesis came from both the TCR alpha and TCR beta constant segments. Two PCR steps were used to amplify libraries, with sample barcodes and sequencing adapters being added in the second step. Sequencing of libraries was performed on Illumina HiSeq 2500 (2x100 bp) or NovaSeq (2x150 bp). The source study handled its data this way. MIGEC handled demultiplexing of reads and collapsing into UMI consensus sequences, while MiXCR performed V(D)J alignment. Vaccine-responding clonotypes were defined with edgeR using replicate PBMC samples, requiring FDR below 0.01 and a log2 fold change above 5 up to day 15. Bulk clonotypes were assigned CD4 or CD8 identity according to which sequenced CD4 or CD8 repertoire held them at higher abundance. A clonotype counted as NS4B-specific if enriched at least 10-fold in dextramer-positive versus dextramer-negative fractions, with CD4-biased clonotypes left out. The raw public reads went through TCRdb reprocessing: fastp at Q25, MiXCR clone calling, in-frame beta chains kept. Records with the same CDR3 protein are collapsed into one entry carrying the most frequent genes and DNA. TCRdb's processing, not the authors', yielded these V and J calls. The sample records about 96,000 distinct CDR3 sequences, roughly 9% of which are singletons. Of the sample, over 15% is held by the ten largest clones.

Recombination joined TRBV30 with TRBJ2-2; no D gene can be assigned with confidence. The clonotype comes from a man in his late teens or twenties who received the YFV17D yellow fever vaccine. Source: CD8+ T cells not binding an NS4B(214-222) dextramer, sorted from PBMCs, taken around 15 days after the first yellow fever vaccination. This sample's cell subset or site label indicates: NS4B epitope dextramer-negative CD8 T cells. The nucleotide sequence reads as follows: TGTGCCTGGAGAGAATTTAACACCGGGGAGCTGTTTTTT. This gives the protein CAWREFNTGELFF. The CDR3 plus the reference TRBV30 and TRBJ2-2 genes for the other parts give the full variable domain: SQTIHQWPATLVQPVGSPLSLECTVEGTSNPNLYWYRQAAGRGLQLLFYSVGIGQISSEVPQNLSASRPQDRQFILSSKKLLLSDSGFYLCAWREFNTGELFFGEGSRLTVL.